Listed below are T cell receptor beta chains from one sample, sequenced in a study of blood T cell repertoires in COVID-19. Method: immunoSEQ multiplex PCR; TCRdb's copy keeps in-frame clones and lacks some. The sample contains around 470,000 clones, roughly nine tenths of which appear only once. The source material was peripheral blood. The receptors here all came from a man younger than 30 with COVID-19, enrolled during active disease. The CDR3 runs from the conserved cysteine through the conserved F or W. The order of the fields is D gene, clone size, V gene, J gene, CDR3 DNA, CDR3 protein. D genes are given only for firm matches. Only part of the rows carry a size: once, few, many, or a class if the clone is expanded.

TRBD1	.	TRBV6-5	TRBJ1-2	TGTGCCAGCAGTTCCACAGGGGTGGATGGCTACACCTTC	CASSSTGVDGYTF
.	.	TRBV3-1/TRBV3-2	TRBJ2-2	TGTGCCAGCAGCCAAGCAGTGTGGACCCAAATCGGGGACACCGGGGAGCTGTTTTTT	CASSQAVWTQIGDTGELFF
TRBD1	.	TRBV7-9	TRBJ2-7	TGTGCCAGCAGCTCGGGGACAGTCTCCTACGAGCAGTACTTC	CASSSGTVSYEQYF
.	.	TRBV11-1	TRBJ1-4	TGTGCCAGCAGCCTCAACAGGGCAACTAATGAAAAACTGTTTTTT	CASSLNRATNEKLFF
TRBD1	few	TRBV6-5	TRBJ2-2	TGTGCCACGCAGACAGGGGGCTTGACCGGGGAGCTGTTTTTT	CATQTGGLTGELFF
.	.	TRBV24-1	TRBJ1-1	TGTGCCACCAGTGATTCGCGGGGTAGTACGGGCGCTTTCTTT	CATSDSRGSTGAFF
.	few	TRBV6-1	TRBJ1-5	TGTGCCAGCAGTGAAGTAGAGAACAGGGCGGTGTCCCAGCATTTT	CASSEVENRAVSQHF
TRBD2	.	TRBV7-2	TRBJ2-5	TGTGCCAGCAGCTTAGCCCCTAGCGGGGGCCCGTACCAAGAGACCCAGTACTTC	CASSLAPSGGPYQETQYF
TRBD1	.	TRBV12-5	TRBJ2-5	TGTGCTAGTAGACTGACAGGGGAAGGAGAGACCCAGTACTTC	CASRLTGEGETQYF
.	.	TRBV29-1	TRBJ2-7	TGCAGCGCTACAGGGTTAGCCTACGAGCAGTACTTC	CSATGLAYEQYF
.	.	TRBV3-1/TRBV3-2	TRBJ2-3	TGTGCCAGCAGCCAAGAAGGGGGAACAGATACGCAGTATTTT	CASSQEGGTDTQYF
.	.	TRBV3-1/TRBV3-2	TRBJ2-5	TGTGCCAGCAGCCAGCACTGGTCGCAGGGGCAAGAGACCCAGTACTTC	CASSQHWSQGQETQYF
TRBD1	.	TRBV7-9	TRBJ2-1	TGTGCCAGCAGCTTGGGACAGGGATACTTCAATGAGCAGTTCTTC	CASSLGQGYFNEQFF
TRBD2	.	TRBV6-5	TRBJ2-1	TGTGCCAGCAGACCCCCCGGGACTAGCGGGAATGAGCAGTTCTTC	CASRPPGTSGNEQFF
TRBD1	.	TRBV6-2/TRBV6-3	TRBJ1-4	TGTGCCAGCAGCTCCCCACGACAGGGAGAAAAACTGTTTTTT	CASSSPRQGEKLFF
TRBD1	.	TRBV9	TRBJ2-6	TGTGCCAGCAGCGCAGTGGGGGACAGGGCATCCCCTGGGGCCAACGTCCTGACTTTC	CASSAVGDRASPGANVLTF
.	.	TRBV10-1	TRBJ1-2	TGCGCCAGCAGTGAGTCCTTCGACTCGGTTGGCTACACCTTC	CASSESFDSVGYTF
TRBD1	.	TRBV7-9	TRBJ1-6	TGTGCCAGCAGCTCCGCCGGGACAGGAAATTCACCCCTCCACTTT	CASSSAGTGNSPLHF
TRBD2	.	TRBV25-1	TRBJ2-1	TGTGCCAGCAGTGCCTTCACTAGCGGGCGCGCCTACAATGAGCAGTTCTTC	CASSAFTSGRAYNEQFF
.	.	TRBV13	TRBJ2-1	TGTGCCAGCACTTATAGGGTCGGGGGTGAGCAGTTCTTC	CASTYRVGGEQFF
.	.	TRBV30	TRBJ1-5	TGTGCCTGGAGTGGCCCCGGGAATCAGCCCCAGCATTTT	CAWSGPGNQPQHF
TRBD2	.	TRBV4-1	TRBJ2-3	TGCGCCAGCAGCCGAGCGGGAAGCACAGATACGCAGTATTTT	CASSRAGSTDTQYF
.	.	TRBV11-1	TRBJ2-4	TGTGCCAGCAGCAAACACAGGGACGGGATTCAGTACTTC	CASSKHRDGIQYF
.	.	TRBV9	TRBJ2-1	TGTGCCAGCAGCGTAGGTACGGGGAACTCCTACAATGAGCAGTTCTTC	CASSVGTGNSYNEQFF
.	.	TRBV19	TRBJ1-5	TGTGCCAGTAGTGGGTTGCAGCCCCGGGAGACGGCCCAGCATTTT	CASSGLQPRETAQHF
.	.	TRBV2	TRBJ1-1	TGTGCCAGCAGCGGCACAGGGCTCGCTTTCTTT	CASSGTGLAFF
.	.	TRBV9	TRBJ2-1	TGTGCCAGCAGCGTAGTGGCGGGGAGCTCCTACAATGAGCAGTTCTTC	CASSVVAGSSYNEQFF
TRBD1	.	TRBV7-8	TRBJ2-7	TGTGCCAGCACCTTAGGGGGACAGTTCTACGAGCAGTACTTC	CASTLGGQFYEQYF
.	.	TRBV6-6	TRBJ1-6	TGTGCCAGCACGACCGGATGGGGGGTAGGTTCACCCCTCCACTTT	CASTTGWGVGSPLHF
TRBD1	.	TRBV11-2	TRBJ2-5	TGTGCCAGCAGCCCCTCGGGACAGGGAGAGACCCAGTACTTC	CASSPSGQGETQYF
TRBD2	.	TRBV7-3	TRBJ2-2	TGTGCCAGCAGCTTATCGGTAGCGGGGTACACCGGGGAGCTGTTTTTT	CASSLSVAGYTGELFF
TRBD1	.	TRBV18	TRBJ1-2	TGTGCCAGCTCACCACCGGCAGGGGGAGGCTACACCTTC	CASSPPAGGGYTF
TRBD2	.	TRBV30	TRBJ2-5	TGTGCCTGGAGTCGACCTCTTGGGCGGGGGGAAGAGACCCAGTACTTC	CAWSRPLGRGEETQYF
TRBD1	.	TRBV2	TRBJ1-6	TGTGCCAGCAGTTGGGGGGACAGTAATTCACCCCTCCACTTT	CASSWGDSNSPLHF
TRBD2	.	TRBV12-3/TRBV12-4	TRBJ2-7	TGTGCCAGTGGGACTAGCGGATTCGGCGAGCAGTACTTC	CASGTSGFGEQYF
TRBD1	.	TRBV24-1	TRBJ2-5	TGTGCCACCAGTGAAGCCGGGACAGGGTCCGGAGAGACCCAGTACTTC	CATSEAGTGSGETQYF
.	.	TRBV7-2	TRBJ2-7	TGTGCCAGCAGCTTACGGGCCGGCCACAGGCCCTTGAACGAGCAGTACTTC	CASSLRAGHRPLNEQYF
.	.	TRBV13	TRBJ2-1	TGTGCCAGCAGCTTGGATGGAGCTGCCTACAATGAGCAGTTCTTC	CASSLDGAAYNEQFF
.	.	TRBV19	TRBJ2-5	TGTGCCAGTAGTCTGGGACTTCAAGAGACCCAGTACTTC	CASSLGLQETQYF
.	few	TRBV7-5	TRBJ2-1	TGTGTCAGAAGCTCTCTAATCGGGACAACTCTATACAATGAGCAGTTCTTC	CVRSSLIGTTLYNEQFF
TRBD2	.	TRBV28	TRBJ2-7	TGTGCCAGCTTTTTTAGCGGGACCCCCCTTGGATACTTC	CASFFSGTPLGYF
.	.	TRBV27	TRBJ1-1	TGTGCCAGCAGTTTGGGGGGACTGAACACTGAAGCTTTCTTT	CASSLGGLNTEAFF
TRBD1	.	TRBV2	TRBJ1-1	TGTGCCAGCAGTACCCAGGGACAGACCAACGCTGAAGCTTTCTTT	CASSTQGQTNAEAFF
.	.	TRBV5-8	TRBJ1-2	TGTGCCAGCAGCTTTTACACGAAAAGGGGCTTGTGGCATGGCTACACCTTC	CASSFYTKRGLWHGYTF
.	few	TRBV5-4	TRBJ1-1	TGTGCCAGCAGCTTGGTAGGGGCCCTCACTGAAGCTTTCTTT	CASSLVGALTEAFF
TRBD2	.	TRBV19	TRBJ2-2	TGTGCCAGTTCTAGCGGGTATTCCATAAACACCGGGGAGCTGTTTTTT	CASSSGYSINTGELFF
.	.	TRBV9	TRBJ2-3	TGTGCCAGCAGCGTAGGTTACTTTTTGAGGGAGGAGGATACGCAGTATTTT	CASSVGYFLREEDTQYF
TRBD1	.	TRBV6-5	TRBJ1-6	TGTGCCAGCAGTAAATGGCAGGGGGACGGCAGACCACTCCACTTT	CASSKWQGDGRPLHF
TRBD2	.	TRBV11-2	TRBJ2-3	TGTGCCAGCAGCTTACTACTAGCGGGAGGCCGGAGCACAGATACGCAGTATTTT	CASSLLLAGGRSTDTQYF
.	.	TRBV19	TRBJ2-7	TGTGCCAGTAGTATACAGACAGGCAACGAGCAGTACTTC	CASSIQTGNEQYF